One and the same sample provided the 2 T cell receptor beta chains below, sequenced in a study of graft-versus-host responses after intestinal transplantation. Sequencing used immunoSEQ multiplex PCR; TCRdb keeps in-frame clones, though not all of them. The sample contains 11,000 to 15,000 clones, around a third of which appear only once. The sample was alloreactive CD4+ T cells from a mixed lymphocyte reaction culture, taken before intestinal transplant. Noted subset: CFSE-low proliferating T cells sorted from roughly 6-day pre-transplant mixed lymphocyte reaction (GvH or HvG direction). The receptors stem from a human patient who received an intestinal transplant.

This clone turned up a few times. V usage is TRBV5-1 and J usage is TRBJ2-7; 7 bases are a match to TRBD1. J gave up 3 bases and V 4 bases, and 7 bases lay outside the gene matches. Germline assignment: CDR1 SGHRS and CDR2 YFSETQ. This CDR3 contains 14 residues. CDR3 DNA sequence: TGCGCCAGCAGCCCCCTCCAGGGGGACTACGAGCAGTACTTC. Translation gives CASSPLQGDYEQYF.

This clone was seen only a few times. The chain joins TRBV5-1 to TRBJ2-7; TRBD1 aligns across 8 bases. With V trimmed by 3 bases and J by 3 bases, 8 bases remained unmatched. The length of the CDR3 is 15 residues. In germline, CDR1 is SGHRS, CDR2 YFSETQ. DNA of the CDR3: TGCGCCAGCAGCTCGACAGGGGTAATGGGCTACGAGCAGTACTTC. Its translation is CASSSTGVMGYEQYF.